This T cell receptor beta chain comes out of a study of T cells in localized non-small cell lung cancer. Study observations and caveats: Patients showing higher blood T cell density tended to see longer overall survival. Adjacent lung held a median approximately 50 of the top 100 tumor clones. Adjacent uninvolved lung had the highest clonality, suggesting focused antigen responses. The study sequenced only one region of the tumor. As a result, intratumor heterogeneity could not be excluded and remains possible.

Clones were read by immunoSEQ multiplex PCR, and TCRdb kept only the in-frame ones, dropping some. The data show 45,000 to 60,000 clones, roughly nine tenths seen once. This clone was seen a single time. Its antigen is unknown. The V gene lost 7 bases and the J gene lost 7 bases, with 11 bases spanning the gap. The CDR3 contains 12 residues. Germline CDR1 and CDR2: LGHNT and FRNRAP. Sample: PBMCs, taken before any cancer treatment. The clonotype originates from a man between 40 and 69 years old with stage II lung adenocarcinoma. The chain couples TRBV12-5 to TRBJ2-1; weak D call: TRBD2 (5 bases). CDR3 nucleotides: TGTGCTAGTGCCTTGGACTTAAATGAGCAGTTCTTC. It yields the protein CASALDLNEQFF.